This TCR beta chain was identified in a study of cytomegalovirus exposure and HLA in healthy donors. The PCR made use of 60 Vbeta and 13 Jbeta primers. TCRdb's copy holds only in-frame clones and misses some; the assay was immunoSEQ multiplex PCR. The sample yields about 38,000 clones, almost 70% seen once. The sample comprised PBMCs. The sequence was collected from a young man in good health and CMV-seronegative.

CDR3 sequence (DNA): TGTGCCAGCAGGAGAACAGGGGGTAATGAGCAGTTCTTC. Its protein is CASRRTGGNEQFF. The gene calls are TRBV7-8 and TRBJ2-1; 8 bases are shared with TRBD1. Germline CDR1 SGHVS, CDR2 FQNEAQ. CDR3 length: 13 amino acids. The trim removed 6 bases at V and 7 bases at J, leaving 5 bases unmatched.